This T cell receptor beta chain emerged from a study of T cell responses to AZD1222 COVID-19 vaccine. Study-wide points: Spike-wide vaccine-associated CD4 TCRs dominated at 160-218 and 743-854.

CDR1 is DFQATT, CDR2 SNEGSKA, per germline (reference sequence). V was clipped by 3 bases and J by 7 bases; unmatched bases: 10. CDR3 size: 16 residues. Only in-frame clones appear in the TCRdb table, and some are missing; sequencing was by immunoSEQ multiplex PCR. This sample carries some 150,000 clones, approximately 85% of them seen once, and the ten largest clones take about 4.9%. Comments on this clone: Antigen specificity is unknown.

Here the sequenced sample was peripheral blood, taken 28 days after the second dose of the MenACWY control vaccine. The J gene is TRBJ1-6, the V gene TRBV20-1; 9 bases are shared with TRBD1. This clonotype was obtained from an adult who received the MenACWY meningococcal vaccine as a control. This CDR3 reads CSASAPGQGVNSPLHF. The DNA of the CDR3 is TGCAGTGCTAGTGCACCGGGACAGGGCGTGAATTCACCCCTCCACTTT.